Listed below are T cell receptor beta chains from one sample, sequenced in a study of cytomegalovirus exposure and HLA in healthy donors. Sequencing used immunoSEQ multiplex PCR; TCRdb keeps in-frame clones, though not all of them. The repertoire holds tens of thousands of clones, 70% to 80% seen once, with less than 3.5% in the top ten. Sequencing used PBMCs. These receptors came from a woman younger than 45 in good health and CMV-seronegative. Each CDR3 is given with its conserved first and last residue. A D gene is named only where the DNA matches it firmly. Clone size appears in some rows only: once, few, many, or a class for an expanded clone.

>TRBV5-6|NA|NA|TRBJ1-2
TGTGCCAGCTCCTCCTACGGGGGGCTGGTTTATGGCTACACCTTC
CASSSYGGLVYGYTF
>TRBV29-1|NA|NA|TRBJ1-4
TGCAGCGTAGGCGGATCAACTAATGAAAAACTGTTTTTT
CSVGGSTNEKLFF
>TRBV30|NA|NA|TRBJ2-5
TGTGCCTGGAGTGGACCCCGAGGGACCCAGTACTTC
CAWSGPRGTQYF
>TRBV10-1|NA|TRBD2|TRBJ2-1
TGCGCCAGCAGTGCCCTAGCGGGGGACAATGAGCAGTTCTTC
CASSALAGDNEQFF
>TRBV7-2|NA|TRBD2|TRBJ2-3
TGTGCCAGCAGCTTCCGGGCGGGAGACACAGATACGCAGTATTTT
CASSFRAGDTDTQYF
>TRBV28|NA|NA|TRBJ2-7
TGTGCCAGCCAGGACATCGGACTATACGAGCAGTACTTC
CASQDIGLYEQYF
>TRBV2|once|NA|TRBJ2-4
TGTGCCAGCAGTGGGCCGTCAGGGATAGCCAAAAACATTCAGTACTTC
CASSGPSGIAKNIQYF
>TRBV7-9|few|TRBD1|TRBJ2-7
TGTGCCAGCAGCTTAGCGGGACAGCCCTACGAGCAGTACTTC
CASSLAGQPYEQYF
>TRBV14|NA|NA|TRBJ2-7
TGTGCCAGCAGCCAAGAGAGCGGATCCTTCTACGAGCAGTACTTC
CASSQESGSFYEQYF
>TRBV5-1|NA|NA|TRBJ1-2
TGCGCCAGCAGCTTGACCGGGGTTCTTTATGGCTACACCTTC
CASSLTGVLYGYTF
>TRBV5-1|NA|TRBD2|TRBJ2-2
TGCGCCAGCAGCTTGCTAGCGGGGGACACCGGGGAGCTGTTTTTT
CASSLLAGDTGELFF
>TRBV19|few|TRBD2|TRBJ2-1
TGTGCCAGTAGTATAGATGGGGGGGTTAGTGAGCAGTTCTTC
CASSIDGGVSEQFF
>TRBV2|NA|TRBD1|TRBJ2-7
TGTGCCAGCAGCCGGACAGGCAACTCCTACGAGCAGTACTTC
CASSRTGNSYEQYF
>TRBV30|NA|NA|TRBJ1-5
TGTGCCTGGAGTGCAGATAGCAATCAGCCCCAGCATTTT
CAWSADSNQPQHF
>TRBV10-3|NA|NA|TRBJ1-4
TGTGCCATCGGCGGAAGCGAGCAGGGTGAAAAACTGTTTTTT
CAIGGSEQGEKLFF
>TRBV13|few|TRBD2|TRBJ2-5
TGTGCCAGCAGCTTAAGGCTAGCGGGGGCCACCCAAGAGACCCAGTACTTC
CASSLRLAGATQETQYF
>TRBV4-2|few|NA|TRBJ2-6
TGTGCCAGCAGCCTTCTCGGGTCCGGGGCCAACGTCCTGACTTTC
CASSLLGSGANVLTF
>TRBV5-6|NA|NA|TRBJ1-2
TGTGCCAGCAGCTCCACCCTGGAGTTAGAAGGCTACACCTTC
CASSSTLELEGYTF
>TRBV25-1|NA|NA|TRBJ2-7
TGTGCCAGCAGTTTGTATTACGAGCAGTACTTC
CASSLYYEQYF
>TRBV30|NA|TRBD2|TRBJ2-5
TGTGCCTGGGCTAGCGGGGGCGGGGAGACCCAGTACTTC
CAWASGGGETQYF
>TRBV30|once|TRBD2|TRBJ2-2
TGTGCCTGGAGAGGACTAGCGGGTGGAAGTCGTGGCGGGGAGCTGTTTTTT
CAWRGLAGGSRGGELFF
>TRBV6-5|NA|NA|TRBJ2-3
TGTGCCAGCAGTTACTCGATAGGTGGAGGTACGCAGTATTTT
CASSYSIGGGTQYF
>TRBV5-1|NA|TRBD1|TRBJ1-2
TGCGCCAGCAGCGGACAGGCTCACCATGGCTACACCTTC
CASSGQAHHGYTF
>TRBV6-1|once|NA|TRBJ1-6
TGTGCCAGCATCCTCCAACGGGGGAATTCACCCCTCCACTTT
CASILQRGNSPLHF
>TRBV30|NA|TRBD2|TRBJ2-1
TGTGCCTGGACCATAGCGGGAGGTGGCACCCTCTACTACAATGAGCAGTTCTTC
CAWTIAGGGTLYYNEQFF
>TRBV4-1|NA|NA|TRBJ2-2
TGCGCCAGCAGCTCCCTGCAGCGGCAGACGAACACCGGGGAGCTGTTTTTT
CASSSLQRQTNTGELFF
>TRBV6-5|NA|TRBD2|TRBJ2-5
TGTGCCAGCAGCCCGATGGCGGGAGTAGAGACCCAGTACTTC
CASSPMAGVETQYF
>TRBV5-1|NA|NA|TRBJ2-4
TGCGCCAGCAGTCCGACCGGGGATGAAAACATTCAGTACTTC
CASSPTGDENIQYF
>TRBV5-1|NA|NA|TRBJ1-1
TGCGCCAGCATGGCACAGGAGAACACTGAAGCTTTCTTT
CASMAQENTEAFF
>TRBV9|once|TRBD2|TRBJ2-2
TGTGCCAGCAGCCGGCTTAGCGGGTTGGCCACCGGGGAGCTGTTTTTT
CASSRLSGLATGELFF
>TRBV6-5|NA|TRBD1|TRBJ1-1
TGTGCCAGCAGTTACGGGACAGATGAGAACACTGAAGCTTTCTTT
CASSYGTDENTEAFF